This entry concerns a single T cell receptor beta chain. What it recognizes is unknown. The data stem from a study of cytomegalovirus exposure and HLA in healthy donors. The PCR contained 60 Vbeta and 13 Jbeta primers. Data came from immunoSEQ multiplex PCR; TCRdb stores just in-frame clones and leaves some out. The profile shows some 66,000 clones, more than 80% of them singletons. Study-wide findings and caveats: In vitro data verified three CMV-associated chains as specific for CMV antigens. Among immune exposure information, only CMV serostatus was available.

Germline V lookup: CDR1 SQVTM, CDR2 ANQGSEA. V was clipped by 3 bases and J by 6 bases, with 8 bases between them. The CDR3 loop spans 12 amino acids. Healthy bone marrow donors supplied every sample. This clonotype was sampled from a woman aged 25 to 39 in good health and CMV-seronegative. J is TRBJ1-4 and V is TRBV29-1, with a weak D call TRBD1 (5 bases). Source material: PBMCs. The CDR3 DNA reads as TGCAGCGTTGACTGGGGGGATGAAAAACTGTTTTTT. This translates into CSVDWGDEKLFF.